One and the same sample provided the 14 T cell receptor beta chains below, sequenced in a study of blood T cell repertoires in COVID-19. Data came from immunoSEQ multiplex PCR; TCRdb stores just in-frame clones and leaves some out. In the table there are about 280,000 clones, roughly 90% of which are singletons. The sequenced sample was peripheral blood. The receptors originated from a woman aged 25 to 39 with COVID-19, enrolled during active disease.

V usage is TRBV13 and J usage is TRBJ2-4; TRBD1 might be the D (6 bases). The germline CDR1 and CDR2 sequences are PRHDT and FYEKMQ (reference sequence). Trimming removed 4 bases from V and 10 bases from J, with 8 bases in between. The CDR3 is 11 amino acids. CDR3 sequence reads: CASSSGQIQYF. CDR3 coding DNA: TGTGCCAGCAGCTCCGGACAGATTCAGTACTTC.

This clone showed up just once. This chain joins TRBV19 and TRBJ1-5; TRBD1 might be the D (5 bases). Trimming left V 0 bases short and J 3 bases short, with 18 bases between. Per the germline V gene, CDR1 is LNHDA and CDR2 is SQIVND (reference sequence). CDR3 length equals 18 residues. This CDR3 reads CASSIEFGGRNINQPQHF. The DNA of the CDR3 is TGTGCCAGTAGTATAGAATTCGGGGGGAGGAATATCAATCAGCCCCAGCATTTT. Full variable domain (outside the CDR3, taken from reference TRBV19 and TRBJ1-5): DGGITQSPKYLFRKEGQNVTLSCEQNLNHDAMYWYRQDPGQGLRLIYYSQIVNDFQKGDIAEGYSVSREKKESFPLTVTSAQKNPTAFYLCASSIEFGGRNINQPQHFGDGTRLSIL.

J is TRBJ2-5 and V is TRBV6-1; the match to TRBD2 covers 8 bases. With 3 bases clipped from V and 3 bases from J, the junction kept 12 bases outside the gene matches. There are 17 residues in the CDR3. Germline V gives CDR1 MNHNS, CDR2 SASEGT. The CDR3 sequence is CASSEWERGPSEETQYF. CDR3 DNA: TGTGCCAGCAGTGAGTGGGAGCGGGGGCCTTCAGAAGAGACCCAGTACTTC.

The genes are TRBV19 and TRBJ2-7; 8 nucleotides match TRBD2. Unmatched junction bases numbered 15, after V lost 6 bases and J lost 2 bases. The CDR3 has 17 amino acids. In germline, CDR1 is LNHDA, CDR2 SQIVND (reference sequence). The CDR3 nucleotides are TGTGCCAGTAGCCCTGGGTACGCGGGGGGCCAAACCTACGAGCAGTACTTC. As protein: CASSPGYAGGQTYEQYF.

This clone was picked up one time. V and J are TRBV19 and TRBJ2-7; 7 bases are shared with TRBD1. CDR1 LNHDA and CDR2 SQIVND come from the germline V gene (reference sequence). The CDR3 contains 14 residues. V dropped 4 bases and J dropped 6; count of bases not matched to a gene: 9. CDR3 nucleotides: TGTGCCAGTAGTAGTCCTGGACAGGTCTTCGAGCAGTACTTC. Translating it yields CASSSPGQVFEQYF.

In this sample, this clone turned up once. The chain carries TRBV24-1 and TRBJ2-7; maybe TRBD2 (6 bases). This CDR3 is built from 11 residues. The germline V gene encodes CDR1 KGHDR and CDR2 SFDVKD. The V gene lost 4 bases and the J gene lost 11 bases, with 11 bases spanning the gap. CDR3 amino acids: CATSDGGTKYF. CDR3 nucleotides: TGTGCCACCAGTGACGGGGGAACGAAGTACTTC.

The genes are TRBV2 and TRBJ1-1; possibly TRBD1 for D (5 bases). This CDR3 has 14 residues. V lost 6 bases and J lost 11, with 22 bases in between. The germline V gene has CDR1 SNHLY and CDR2 FYNNEI. The CDR3 coding sequence is TGTGCCAGCAGCTCCTTGGGGGGGGGTTTTCGGGCTTTCTTT. It encodes CASSSLGGGFRAFF.

This rearrangement joins TRBV5-8 to TRBJ1-1, with D tentatively TRBD1 (6 bases). V dropped 7 bases and J dropped 4 bases, with 20 bases sitting between them. Germline CDR1 and CDR2: SGHTS and YDEGEE. The CDR3 consists of 15 residues. Here the CDR3 DNA reads TGTGCCAGCGCCCCGGGTACGGGCAGGGGCACTGAAGCTTTCTTT. Its protein product is CASAPGTGRGTEAFF.

The chain carries TRBV10-3 and TRBJ2-7; D is possibly TRBD2 (5 bases). Deletions cut 4 bases from V and 4 bases from J, with 14 bases between. The CDR3 contains 14 residues. The germline gives CDR1 ENHRY, CDR2 SYGVKD. The CDR3 region is CAISVSSGEYEQYF. CDR3 DNA: TGTGCCATCAGTGTTAGCAGTGGGGAGTACGAGCAGTACTTC.

The rearrangement joins TRBV4-2 to TRBJ2-4, with 9 bases that match TRBD1. CDR3 size: 15 residues. CDR1 is LGHNA and CDR2 is YNFKEQ in the germline V gene. J lost 5 bases, V lost 2 bases, and 4 bases had no gene match. The CDR3 DNA follows: TGTGCCAGCAGCCAAACCGGGACAGGGCAAAACATTCAGTACTTC. Protein: CASSQTGTGQNIQYF.

The gene calls are TRBV5-5 and TRBJ1-6; TRBD1 aligns across 8 bases. The germline V gene has CDR1 SGHKS and CDR2 YYEKEE (reference sequence). Trimming removed 5 bases from V and 7 bases from J; junction bases left unmatched: 11. This CDR3 has 16 residues. CDR3 loop: CASSLNRGVYNSPLHF. The CDR3 DNA is TGTGCCAGCAGTCTTAACAGGGGGGTGTACAATTCACCCCTCCACTTT.

The rearrangement joins TRBV19 to TRBJ1-1; D unclear. CDR1 is LNHDA and CDR2 is SQIVND in the germline V gene (reference sequence). The germline V and J ends were trimmed by 5 bases and 8 bases, with 15 bases remaining between them. The CDR3 length is 13 residues. The CDR3 DNA reads as TGTGCCAGTAGTGAGACAATCCGAGACGAAGCTTTCTTT. Translation: CASSETIRDEAFF.

The CDR3 spells CASSLGRDNTEAFF. The CDR3 DNA is TGTGCCAGCAGCTTAGGGCGGGACAACACTGAAGCTTTCTTT. This sequence joins TRBV5-4 and TRBJ1-1, with D possibly TRBD1 on 5 matching bases. Germline CDR1 reads SGHNT; CDR2 reads YYREEE (reference sequence). The CDR3 has 14 residues. V was trimmed by 2 bases and J by 2 bases, leaving 10 bases between them.

The chain links TRBV27 to TRBJ1-1, with D possibly being TRBD1 (5 bases). The CDR3 is made up of 14 amino acids. The germline V and J ends were trimmed by 0 bases and 4 bases, with 9 bases remaining between them. From germline, CDR1 is MNHEY and CDR2 SMNVEV (reference sequence). Here the CDR3 DNA reads TGTGCCAGCAGTTTATCTTCGGGGGGCACTGAAGCTTTCTTT. As protein: CASSLSSGGTEAFF.